The subject of this entry is one TCR beta chain. This entry is derived from a study of blood T cell repertoires in COVID-19. Overall study context: From the United States, Italy and Spain came samples of acute and convalescent COVID-19. PBMCs, B-cell-depleted T cells, or T cells provided the cDNA or gDNA that made up the material.

Methods used by the authors: Estimation of nucleated cell counts relied on the amplification of reference gene primers. The protocol was immunoSEQ multiplex PCR, while the TCRdb copy is restricted to in-frame clones and leaves out a portion. D and trimming come from the DNA, and the V and J calls and clone size come from that table. The sample contains 90,000 to 150,000 clones, approximately 90% of which appear only once. Germline V gives CDR1 MDHEN, CDR2 SYDVKM. The CDR3 runs 17 residues. Trimming shortened V by 2 bases and J by 7 bases, and 21 bases separated the two germline ends. Sequences were obtained from peripheral blood. The chain recombines TRBV28 with TRBJ1-5; TRBD1 is a possible D gene (5 bases). This TCR came from a man in his 70s with active or convalescent COVID-19. The CDR3 bases are TGTGCCAGCAGTTTAGGGGGTAGCCAGGCCGGGGGGCAGCCCCAGCATTTT. Amino acid sequence: CASSLGGSQAGGQPQHF.